A selection of T cell receptor beta chains follows, all from one sample in a study of early T cells in non-severe SARS-CoV-2 infection. TCRdb redid the calling of the 5' RACE reads with MiXCR, one entry per CDR3 protein. The top ten clones hold about 4.4% of a sample with about 90,000 distinct CDR3 sequences, about 12% of them seen once. Source: whole blood, taken at baseline. These receptors originate from an adult who was a healthcare worker with PCR-confirmed SARS-CoV-2 infection or an uninfected control (not recorded which). CDR3s leave out the opening cysteine and the closing phenylalanine or tryptophan.

V	CDR3
TRBV6-5	ASSFRGGQSTEAF
TRBV10-2	ASSLWTTLSGSSTDTQY
TRBV7-2	ASSSQGGSEQY
TRBV19	ASSFRTGGGYT
TRBV18	ASSPIRGTEAF
TRBV7-9	ASSLGSGSTDTQY
TRBV5-1	ASNRLPGTGRNEQF
TRBV15	ATSRGGTDIQY
TRBV29-1	SGIWSSYNEQF
TRBV6-1	ASSAHRVGYT
TRBV7-9	ASSGQGTDQPQH
TRBV11-2	ASSLAAGVITYEQY
TRBV5-4	ASSFSGQGRNSPLH
TRBV12-3/TRBV12-4	ASSQYLRDRDETQY
TRBV24-1	ATSDFLVGTGADEQF
TRBV10-3	AISESDPSTNYGYT
TRBV6-5	ASSPPGQTFYEQY
TRBV5-6	ASSWAGLPPGNTIY
TRBV7-9	ASSYPGVKETQY
TRBV7-6	ASSDLLAGVYNEQF
TRBV4-2	ASSQVEGSADTQY
TRBV29-1	STQDSYEQY
TRBV24-1	ATSDPGVGSGEQF
TRBV4-2	ASSQDGSSRRLNEQF
TRBV11-2	ASSLFAGKQETQY
TRBV12-3/TRBV12-4	ASSFPMGRELF
TRBV4-2	ASSQGPPRGGYGYT
TRBV4-1	ASSKGTGTNTEAF
TRBV30	ATTSGRAGTDTQY
TRBV7-9	ASSSSRTEAF
TRBV27	ASSLLGGNLFGSGANVLT
TRBV3-1	ASSQDLGVGQF
TRBV5-6	ASSPDREGTGELF
TRBV27	ASSLRDRGNNEQF
TRBV7-6	ASSLQPDGEQF
TRBV19	ASSSGTNTGELF
TRBV6-2/TRBV6-3	VSSESGTSGRVQY
TRBV29-1	SVTPRDIRETQY
TRBV7-9	ASSLLGAENTGELF
TRBV18	ASSPTGTSGYEQY
TRBV10-2	ASTEGASGYNEQF
TRBV20-1	SASGLMTGASSTDTQY
TRBV5-6	ASTPLDSKETQY
TRBV27	ASSKERQGSDYNSPLH
TRBV10-1	ASSEDGVTDTQY
TRBV7-9	ASSRTGDIEAF
TRBV2	ASIGLAAISYNEQF
TRBV12-3/TRBV12-4	ASSFENNQPQH
TRBV29-1	SVLAGESYEQY
TRBV3-1	ASSPMTSGGATDTQY
TRBV5-1	ASSQDTAGGYT
TRBV3-1	ASSQGTSRGTSIQY
TRBV5-1	ASSQTEYNSPLH
TRBV12-3/TRBV12-4	ASSRSVGYGYT